The present TCR beta chain was sequenced within a study of molecular identifiers for immune sequencing clone quantification. In the study overall: RNA from around 20,000 or 100,000 naive CD8 cells was split five ways in replicates, with four sequenced.

The CDR3 loop spans 15 amino acids. The V end was cut by 10 bases, the J end by 2 bases, with 21 bases between. Germline CDR1 is MNHEY and CDR2 is SMNVEV (reference sequence). On this clonotype itself: Its antigen remains unidentified.

General study findings and limits: Over 99% of CMV-specific effector molecules, but under 1% of naive ones, were in clones above 20 copies.

When naive CD8 T cells were sorted, they were gated as CD8+CD4-CCR7+CD45RA+. Previously described methods and listed TCR primers were used for bulk TCR libraries. TCRdb called the PCR reads again in MiXCR, with one record for every CDR3 protein. The sample lists fewer than 30,000 distinct CDR3 sequences; roughly a sixth were seen once. This chain connects TRBV27 to TRBJ2-7, with D maybe TRBD2 (5 bases). Sequencing was carried out using naive CD8+ T cells from blood, with Jurkat cell RNA spiked in. Indicated subset: FACS-sorted CD8+CD4-CCR7+CD45RA+ naive T cells. The source is a human donor in good health. Some libraries in this study had Jurkat cell RNA spiked in. CDR3 protein: CATRFLVEGTYEQYF. The CDR3 DNA follows: TGTGCCACTAGGTTTCTCGTAGAGGGCACCTACGAGCAGTACTTC.